This T cell receptor (beta chain) was found in a study of blood T cell repertoires in COVID-19. Some clones are missing from TCRdb's copy, which holds only in-frame ones; the method was immunoSEQ multiplex PCR. Among a few hundred thousand clones listed, about 90% were seen once. The sample consisted of peripheral blood. The receptor was isolated from a woman between 45 and 65 years old with acute or convalescent COVID-19.

The CDR3 sequence is CATSDVQGQPQHF. The CDR3 nucleotides are TGTGCCACCAGTGATGTACAGGGACAGCCCCAGCATTTT. This chain uses TRBV24-1 with TRBJ1-5; D might be TRBD1 (6 bases). This CDR3 comprises 13 residues. The germline CDR1 and CDR2 sequences are KGHDR and SFDVKD. V lost 3 bases, J lost 7 bases, and 9 bases lay in between.